The rows below give T cell receptor beta chains drawn from one sample of a study of human T cells and chemical hapten exposure. TCRdb analysed the RACE reads with MiXCR anew, one entry per CDR3 protein. The profile covers roughly 380,000 distinct CDR3 sequences, with about 6% appearing a single time and over 5.5% taken by the ten largest. This sample comprised whole blood, obtained in connection with sensitization to the hapten diphenylcyclopropenone (DPC). The source is a woman aged 18-30 years with alopecia areata. Some clones in this sample may be carry-over from other donors' samples. Each CDR3 is given with its conserved first and last residue. A D gene is named only where the DNA matches it firmly. Clone size appears in some rows only: once, few, many, or a class for an expanded clone.

J,size,V,D,CDR3,DNA
TRBJ1-5,many,TRBV12-3/TRBV12-4,-,CASSSGGLRARQPQHF,TGTGCCAGCAGTTCTGGGGGACTCAGGGCACGTCAGCCCCAGCATTTT
TRBJ1-6,many,TRBV9,-,CASNRDYGNSPLHF,TGTGCCAGCAACCGGGACTATGGTAATTCACCCCTCCACTTT
TRBJ2-3,few,TRBV25-1,-,CASSDTASTDTQYF,TGTGCCAGCAGTGATACAGCTAGCACAGATACGCAGTATTTT
TRBJ2-3,many,TRBV4-1,TRBD2,CASSNSGSTDTQYF,TGCGCCAGCAGCAATAGCGGGAGCACAGATACGCAGTATTTT
TRBJ1-6,few,TRBV5-5,-,CASSFEMLYNSPLHF,TGTGCCAGCAGCTTCGAGATGTTATATAATTCACCCCTCCACTTT
TRBJ2-5,-,TRBV13,TRBD2,CASSSGLANLETQYF,TGTGCCAGCAGTTCCGGACTAGCAAATTTGGAGACCCAGTACTTC
TRBJ1-1,few,TRBV4-2,-,CASSPQTGLDTEAFF,TGTGCCAGCAGCCCTCAGACAGGATTGGACACTGAAGCTTTCTTT
TRBJ1-5,many,TRBV6-7,TRBD1,CADSDRGSGNQPQHF,TGTGCCGATTCGGACAGGGGATCAGGCAATCAGCCCCAGCATTTT
TRBJ2-4,-,TRBV12-3/TRBV12-4,-,CASLQGGNIQYF,TGTGCCAGCTTACAGGGAGGAAACATTCAGTACTTC
TRBJ1-4,many,TRBV4-2,-,CASSQVEQGANEKLFF,TGTGCCAGCAGCCAAGTAGAACAGGGAGCTAATGAAAAACTGTTTTTT
TRBJ2-5,many,TRBV20-1,-,CSASFTGQETQYF,TGCAGTGCTAGCTTTACAGGGCAAGAGACCCAGTACTTC
TRBJ2-1,-,TRBV4-3,-,CASSPTGIRNEQFF,TGCGCCAGCAGCCCTACAGGGATTCGGAATGAGCAGTTCTTC
TRBJ2-3,-,TRBV2,-,CASSELLLGDTQYF,TGTGCCAGCAGTGAGCTCCTTTTGGGGGATACGCAGTATTTT
TRBJ1-2,few,TRBV12-3/TRBV12-4,TRBD1,CASSETWDRGLDGYTF,TGTGCCAGCAGCGAAACATGGGACAGGGGGCTTGATGGCTACACCTTC
TRBJ1-2,few,TRBV5-6,TRBD1,CASRGQALNYGYTF,TGTGCCAGCCGAGGACAGGCCCTTAACTATGGCTACACCTTC
TRBJ2-1,few,TRBV5-1,TRBD1,CASSEGGAGDNEQFF,TGCGCCAGCAGCGAAGGGGGCGCCGGGGACAATGAGCAGTTCTTC
TRBJ1-1,-,TRBV12-3/TRBV12-4,TRBD1,CASILNRGTEAFF,TGTGCCAGCATCTTAAACAGGGGCACTGAAGCTTTCTTT
TRBJ1-1,many,TRBV7-2,TRBD1,CASSLEGTATEAFF,TGTGCCAGCAGCTTAGAAGGGACAGCAACTGAAGCTTTCTTT
TRBJ2-3,many,TRBV4-2,-,CASSQGISSTDTQYF,TGTGCCAGCAGCCAAGGGATTTCTAGCACAGATACGCAGTATTTT
TRBJ1-5,-,TRBV20-1,-,CSARDPVQGGQPQHF,TGCAGTGCTAGAGATCCTGTACAGGGAGGGCAGCCCCAGCATTTT
TRBJ2-2,many,TRBV29-1,-,CSGRSYLNTGELFF,TGCAGCGGGAGGTCGTACTTGAACACCGGGGAGCTGTTTTTT
TRBJ1-3,-,TRBV9,-,CASSVGGARSGNTIYF,TGTGCCAGCAGCGTAGGTGGAGCCCGCTCTGGAAACACCATATATTTT
TRBJ1-1,many,TRBV14,-,CASLRSGNTEAFF,TGTGCCAGCCTTAGGTCGGGGAACACTGAAGCTTTCTTT
TRBJ1-2,many,TRBV29-1,-,CSAGLQGGYTF,TGCAGCGCTGGGTTACAAGGGGGCTACACCTTC
TRBJ1-2,many,TRBV7-8,-,CASSRTVNYGYTF,TGTGCCAGCAGCCGGACAGTCAACTATGGCTACACCTTC
TRBJ2-3,few,TRBV29-1,TRBD2,CSVRRGGREDTQYF,TGCAGCGTGAGACGGGGGGGCCGGGAAGATACGCAGTATTTT
TRBJ1-2,many,TRBV10-3,TRBD1,CAISAAPRQGLTTGYGYTF,TGTGCCATCAGTGCGGCCCCCCGACAGGGCCTGACAACGGGCTATGGCTACACCTTC
TRBJ2-1,-,TRBV7-3,-,CASSLDGTSYNEQFF,TGTGCCAGCAGCTTGGACGGTACCTCCTACAATGAGCAGTTCTTC
TRBJ1-1,few,TRBV2,-,CASSEAGKAFF,TGTGCCAGCAGTGAAGCAGGGAAAGCTTTCTTT
TRBJ1-6,many,TRBV5-6,-,CASSLMGSSNSPLHF,TGTGCCAGCAGCTTGATGGGGTCCTCGAATTCACCCCTCCACTTT
TRBJ2-7,-,TRBV3-1,-,CASSQGRGTYEQYF,TGTGCCAGCAGCCAAGGACGGGGTACCTACGAGCAGTACTTC
TRBJ1-1,few,TRBV6-2/TRBV6-3,-,CASSYIETVTEAFF,TGTGCCAGCAGCTACATTGAGACAGTTACTGAAGCTTTCTTT
TRBJ1-1,few,TRBV7-2,-,CASSPTVGNTEAFF,TGTGCCAGCAGCCCAACAGTCGGGAACACTGAAGCTTTCTTT
TRBJ1-3,many,TRBV6-6,-,CASIPANFVGNSGNTIYF,TGTGCCAGCATCCCCGCCAATTTTGTCGGGAACTCTGGAAACACCATATATTTT
TRBJ2-5,-,TRBV28,TRBD1,CASSSPLTGDKYGQETQYF,TGTGCCAGCAGTTCGCCCCTGACAGGGGACAAATACGGCCAAGAGACCCAGTACTTC
TRBJ2-1,-,TRBV18,-,CASSPPVGGINEQFF,TGTGCCAGCTCACCGCCGGTCGGAGGGATCAATGAGCAGTTCTTC
TRBJ2-7,few,TRBV3-1,-,CASSHFSGYEQYF,TGTGCCAGCAGCCATTTCTCAGGGTACGAGCAGTACTTC
TRBJ2-7,few,TRBV5-1,TRBD2,CASSFAGGGPYEQYF,TGCGCCAGCAGCTTCGCCGGCGGGGGGCCCTACGAGCAGTACTTC
TRBJ1-6,-,TRBV6-5,TRBD1,CASSYSRTGNYNSPLHF,TGTGCCAGCAGTTACTCACGGACAGGGAACTATAATTCACCCCTCCACTTT
TRBJ1-4,few,TRBV6-2/TRBV6-3,-,CASSYALRLNEKLFF,TGTGCCAGCAGTTATGCTTTACGGCTTAATGAAAAACTGTTTTTT
TRBJ1-6,many,TRBV5-5,TRBD1,CASSFPDRGYNSPLHF,TGTGCCAGCAGCTTCCCCGACAGGGGCTATAATTCACCCCTCCACTTT
TRBJ2-1,many,TRBV12-3/TRBV12-4,TRBD2,CASSLALAGYNEQFF,TGTGCCAGCAGTTTAGCACTAGCGGGGTACAATGAGCAGTTCTTC
TRBJ2-1,many,TRBV20-1,-,CSAQWDYNEQFF,TGCAGTGCCCAATGGGACTACAATGAGCAGTTCTTC
TRBJ1-1,many,TRBV6-6,-,CASDPSDSEAFF,TGTGCCAGCGACCCGTCCGACAGCGAAGCTTTCTTT
TRBJ1-3,-,TRBV3-1,-,CASSQDIRTIYF,TGTGCCAGCAGCCAAGATATCCGCACCATATATTTT
TRBJ1-4,-,TRBV25-1,-,CASSPLNEKLFF,TGTGCCAGCAGTCCTCTTAATGAAAAACTGTTTTTT
TRBJ1-1,many,TRBV11-2,-,CASSLYPPDSRAFF,TGTGCCAGCAGCTTATACCCCCCTGACTCTAGGGCTTTCTTT
TRBJ1-1,few,TRBV18,TRBD1,CASSLYVSGGFTGDEAFF,TGTGCCAGCTCACTCTATGTTTCAGGGGGCTTTACGGGGGATGAAGCTTTCTTT
TRBJ1-1,many,TRBV7-3,-,CASSSLGENTEAFF,TGTGCCAGCAGTTCCCTAGGGGAGAACACTGAAGCTTTCTTT
TRBJ1-6,few,TRBV28,-,CASSRDLPTGSPLHF,TGTGCCAGCAGTCGGGACCTTCCTACCGGCTCACCCCTCCACTTT